The entry below gives a single T cell receptor (beta chain) sequence along with its context. The antigen is unknown. This specimen belongs to a study of cytomegalovirus exposure and HLA in healthy donors. General study points: Later on, a genetic analysis was performed. It linked a missense variant in DCLRE1C with V- and J-gene trimming of TCR beta. The majority of CMV-associated TCR beta chains were reported as apparently HLA-restricted in a later analysis. Testing in vitro showed a few CMV-associated chains specific for CMV antigens. The study designated 164 TCR beta chains cytomegalovirus-associated.

This PCR relied on a set of 60 Vbeta primers and 13 Jbeta primers. This table comes from immunoSEQ multiplex PCR, and its TCRdb copy is limited to in-frame clones, with some not included. Of roughly 170,000 clones listed, about four fifths are singletons. Sequenced input: PBMCs. The receptor was isolated from a man aged 30 to 45 in good health and CMV-seropositive.

CDR3 in amino acids: CASSDWRNSPLHF. Here the CDR3 DNA reads TGTGCCAGCAGTGACTGGAGAAATTCACCCCTCCACTTT. The chain couples TRBV6-5 to TRBJ1-6; D call uncertain. Trimming stripped 5 bases from V and 7 bases from J, with 9 bases between. Germline CDR1 reads MNHEY; CDR2 reads SVGAGI. This CDR3 contains 13 residues.